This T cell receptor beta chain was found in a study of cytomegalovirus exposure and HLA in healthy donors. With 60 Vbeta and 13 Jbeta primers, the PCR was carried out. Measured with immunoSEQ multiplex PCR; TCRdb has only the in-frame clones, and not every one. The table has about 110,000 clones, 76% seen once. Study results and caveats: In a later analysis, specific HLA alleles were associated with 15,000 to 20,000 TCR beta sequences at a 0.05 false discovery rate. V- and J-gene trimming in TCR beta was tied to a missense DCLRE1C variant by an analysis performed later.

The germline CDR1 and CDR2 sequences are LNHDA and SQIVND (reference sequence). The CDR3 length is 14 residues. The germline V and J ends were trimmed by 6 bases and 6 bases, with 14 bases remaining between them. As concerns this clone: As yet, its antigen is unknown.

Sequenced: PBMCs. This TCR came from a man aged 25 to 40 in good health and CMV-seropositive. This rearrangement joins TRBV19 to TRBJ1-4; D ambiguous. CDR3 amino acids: CASRIQAGYEKLFF. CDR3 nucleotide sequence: TGTGCCAGTAGAATTCAGGCGGGGTATGAAAAACTGTTTTTT.